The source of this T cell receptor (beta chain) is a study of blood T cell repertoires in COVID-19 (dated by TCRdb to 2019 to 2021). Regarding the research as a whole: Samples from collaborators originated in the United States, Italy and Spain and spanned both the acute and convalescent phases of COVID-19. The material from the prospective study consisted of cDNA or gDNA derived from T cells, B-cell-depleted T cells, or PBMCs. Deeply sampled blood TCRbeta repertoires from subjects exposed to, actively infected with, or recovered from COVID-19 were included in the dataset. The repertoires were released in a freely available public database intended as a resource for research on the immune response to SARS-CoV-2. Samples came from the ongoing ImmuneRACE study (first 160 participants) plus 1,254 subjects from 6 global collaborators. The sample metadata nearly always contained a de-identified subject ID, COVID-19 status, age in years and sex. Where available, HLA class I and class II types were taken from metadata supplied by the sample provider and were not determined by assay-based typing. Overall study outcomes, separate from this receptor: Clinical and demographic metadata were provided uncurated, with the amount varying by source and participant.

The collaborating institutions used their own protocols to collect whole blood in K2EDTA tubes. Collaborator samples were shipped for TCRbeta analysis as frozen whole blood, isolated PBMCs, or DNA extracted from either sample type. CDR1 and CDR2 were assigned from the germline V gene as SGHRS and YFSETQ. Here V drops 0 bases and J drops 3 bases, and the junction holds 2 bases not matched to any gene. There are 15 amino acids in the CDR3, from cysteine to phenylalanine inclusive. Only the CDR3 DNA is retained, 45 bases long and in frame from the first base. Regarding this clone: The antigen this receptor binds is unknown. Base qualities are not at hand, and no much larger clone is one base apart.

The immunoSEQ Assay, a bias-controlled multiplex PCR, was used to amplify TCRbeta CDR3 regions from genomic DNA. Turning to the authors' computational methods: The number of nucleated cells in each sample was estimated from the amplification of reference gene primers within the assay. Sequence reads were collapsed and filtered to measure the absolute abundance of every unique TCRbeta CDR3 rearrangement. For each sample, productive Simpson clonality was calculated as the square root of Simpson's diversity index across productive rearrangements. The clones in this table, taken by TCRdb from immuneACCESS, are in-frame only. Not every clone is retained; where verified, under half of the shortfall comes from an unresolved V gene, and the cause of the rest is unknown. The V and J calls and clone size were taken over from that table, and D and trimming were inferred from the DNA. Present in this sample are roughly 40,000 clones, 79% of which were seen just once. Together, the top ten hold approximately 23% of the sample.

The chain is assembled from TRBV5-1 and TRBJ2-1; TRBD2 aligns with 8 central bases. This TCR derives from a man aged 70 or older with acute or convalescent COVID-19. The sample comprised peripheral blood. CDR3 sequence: CASSLVREGYNEQFF. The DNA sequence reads TGCGCCAGCAGCTTGGTTCGGGAGGGCTACAATGAGCAGTTCTTC.